This T cell receptor beta chain was observed in a study of blood T cell repertoires in COVID-19. Study as a whole: Donors in the United States, Italy and Spain gave samples during acute or convalescent COVID-19. T cells, B-cell-depleted T cells, or PBMCs supplied cDNA or gDNA.

The V and J ends lost 3 bases and 3 bases respectively, with 11 bases between them. The CDR3 covers 14 residues. Germline loops: CDR1 MNHNS, CDR2 SASEGT. Source study methods: Amplification of reference gene primers provided the estimated nucleated cell counts. TCRdb's table, derived via immunoSEQ multiplex PCR, lists solely in-frame clones and lacks some. V, J and clone size were drawn from that table, and D and trimming were deduced from the DNA. This sample carries about 150,000 clones, more than 85% of them seen once, and the ten largest clones take more than 2%. The sequenced sample consisted of peripheral blood. The clonotype comes from a woman in her 70s with acute or convalescent COVID-19. The chain joins TRBV6-1 to TRBJ1-1; no firm D call. The CDR3 DNA follows: TGTGCCAGCAGTGAGGTTTGGCGGTACACTGAAGCTTTCTTT. It codes for CASSEVWRYTEAFF.